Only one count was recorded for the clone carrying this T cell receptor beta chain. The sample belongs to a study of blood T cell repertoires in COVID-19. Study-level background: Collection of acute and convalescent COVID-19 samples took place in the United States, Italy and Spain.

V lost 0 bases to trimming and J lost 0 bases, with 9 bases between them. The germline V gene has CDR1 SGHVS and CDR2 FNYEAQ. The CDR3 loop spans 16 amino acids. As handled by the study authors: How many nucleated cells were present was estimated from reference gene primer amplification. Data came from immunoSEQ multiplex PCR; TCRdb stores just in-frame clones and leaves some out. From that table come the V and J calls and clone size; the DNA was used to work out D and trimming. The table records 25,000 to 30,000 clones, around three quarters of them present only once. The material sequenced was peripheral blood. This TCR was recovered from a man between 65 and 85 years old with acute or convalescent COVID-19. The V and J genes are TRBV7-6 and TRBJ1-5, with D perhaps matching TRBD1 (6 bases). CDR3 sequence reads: CASSLAGQFSNQPQHF. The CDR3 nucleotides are TGTGCCAGCAGCTTAGCCGGACAGTTTAGCAATCAGCCCCAGCATTTT.